The 12 T cell receptor beta chains below all came from one sample that was sequenced in a study of cytomegalovirus exposure and HLA in healthy donors. With 60 Vbeta and 13 Jbeta primers, the PCR was carried out. Here immunoSEQ multiplex PCR was the method, and the copy in TCRdb shows in-frame clones only, minus some. Counted here are more than 85,000 clones, nearly 70% occurring once; the ten biggest clones make up 5.4%. Sequencing was carried out using PBMCs. These TCRs come from a woman aged 70 to 79 in good health and CMV-seropositive.

This chain connects TRBV9 to TRBJ2-4; TRBD2 matches at 7 bases. With 4 bases clipped from V and 6 bases from J, the junction kept 7 bases outside the gene matches. The CDR3 extends over 14 amino acids. Germline CDR1 reads SGDLS; CDR2 reads YYNGEE. The CDR3 bases are TGTGCCAGCAGCCCTACAACGGGGGGAAACATTCAGTACTTC. Its protein is CASSPTTGGNIQYF. The complete variable domain, with remaining parts taken from reference TRBV9 and TRBJ2-4, reads DSGVTQTPKHLITATGQRVTLRCSPRSGDLSVYWYQQSLDQGLQFLIQYYNGEERAKGNILERFSAQQFPDLHSELNLSSLELGDSALYFCASSPTTGGNIQYFGAGTRLSVL.

The J gene is TRBJ2-3, the V gene TRBV19; no firm D call. The CDR3 consists of 15 residues. V dropped 3 bases and J dropped 5 bases, with 15 bases sitting between them. The germline gives CDR1 LNHDA, CDR2 SQIVND (reference sequence). CDR3 sequence reads: CASSMDSGVGDTQYF. The CDR3 bases are TGTGCCAGTAGTATGGATTCTGGAGTTGGAGATACGCAGTATTTT.

This rearrangement joins TRBV18 to TRBJ2-1; a possible D gene is TRBD1 (5 bases). Germline V CDR1 and CDR2: KGHSH, LQKENI. The V end lost 2 bases, the J end lost 7 bases, and 9 bases lay between the germline ends. The CDR3 is made up of 13 amino acids. The DNA of the CDR3 is TGTGCCAGCTCACCAAAACAGGCAAATGAGCAGTTCTTC. This encodes CASSPKQANEQFF.

In this sample, this clone turned up a few times. The CDR3 spells CASSLSWVALAGGRNEQFF. In DNA, the CDR3 is TGTGCCAGCAGTTTATCGTGGGTAGCTCTAGCGGGGGGGAGAAATGAGCAGTTCTTC. The chain is built from TRBV27 and TRBJ2-1; 12 bases align to TRBD2. The trim removed 0 bases at V and 7 bases at J, leaving 13 bases unmatched. Germline CDR1 MNHEY, CDR2 SMNVEV (reference sequence). The CDR3 has 19 amino acids.

This rearrangement joins TRBV2 to TRBJ2-1; 12 bases align to TRBD2. Germline V gene lookup returns CDR1 SNHLY and CDR2 FYNNEI. With 7 bases clipped from V and 3 bases from J, the junction kept 4 bases outside the gene matches. This CDR3 has 15 amino acids. CDR3 in amino acids: CASTSGGAVYNEQFF. CDR3 DNA sequence: TGTGCCAGCACTAGCGGGGGGGCGGTCTACAATGAGCAGTTCTTC.

The genes are TRBV11-2 and TRBJ2-5, with TRBD1 identical over 9 bases. CDR1 and CDR2 from the germline V gene are SGHAT and FQNNGV. This CDR3 spans 15 amino acids. V was pared by 5 bases and J by 1 base, with 5 bases of the junction left unmatched. The DNA for the CDR3 is TGTGCCAGCAGCCCACTGACAGGGGGCCAAGAGACCCAGTACTTC. Protein product: CASSPLTGGQETQYF.

As DNA, the CDR3 is TGTGCCAGTAGTTTTTACAGGGACACTGAAGCTTTCTTT. Protein: CASSFYRDTEAFF. The chain combines TRBV19 with TRBJ1-1; a possible D gene is TRBD1 (6 bases). This CDR3 region has 13 residues. With 5 bases removed from V and 3 bases from J, the gap between germline ends came to 10 bases. Germline values: CDR1 LNHDA, CDR2 SQIVND (reference sequence).

In its sample, this clone was seen a few times. The chain links TRBV19 to TRBJ2-1, with 11 bases that match TRBD2. The germline CDR1 and CDR2 sequences are LNHDA and SQIVND (reference sequence). The CDR3 covers 18 residues. J was trimmed by 3 bases and V by 7 bases; bases with no gene match: 14. The CDR3 spells CASTKTNPTSGVYNEQFF. For the CDR3, the DNA is TGTGCCAGTACCAAGACTAATCCGACTAGCGGGGTCTACAATGAGCAGTTCTTC.

In its sample, this clone was seen once. The chain links TRBV30 to TRBJ2-1; D unresolved. CDR1 is GTSNPN and CDR2 is SVGIG in the germline V gene (reference sequence). V was clipped by 0 bases and J by 5 bases, with 8 bases between them. There are 13 residues in the CDR3. CDR3 sequence: CAWSVRRDNEQFF. The CDR3 DNA reads TGTGCCTGGAGTGTACGGAGAGACAATGAGCAGTTCTTC.

V gene TRBV5-1 combines with J gene TRBJ2-7; 10 bases fit TRBD1. This CDR3 has 14 residues. Looked up from germline, CDR1 is SGHRS and CDR2 is YFSETQ. Trimming at V came to 0 bases and at J to 6 bases, leaving 3 bases not matched to a gene. CDR3: CASSLGQGASEQYF. The CDR3 bases are TGCGCCAGCAGCTTGGGACAGGGGGCATCCGAGCAGTACTTC.

The CDR3 sequence: CASSRLGEGQPQHF. CDR3 coding DNA: TGTGCCAGCAGCCGCCTGGGAGAAGGTCAGCCCCAGCATTTT. The chain has TRBV27 and TRBJ1-5; D is unresolved. The CDR3 contains 14 residues. The V gene lost 6 bases and the J gene lost 6 bases, with 15 bases spanning the gap. In germline, CDR1 is MNHEY, CDR2 SMNVEV (reference sequence).

This clone was observed a few times. The rearrangement links TRBV7-9 to TRBJ2-5; D is perhaps TRBD2 (7 bases). Germline V gene data show CDR1 as SEHNR and CDR2 as FQNEAQ (reference sequence). The CDR3 extends over 14 amino acids. V was cut by 0 bases and J by 4 bases, with 9 bases left in between. CDR3 nucleotide sequence: TGTGCCAGCAGCTTAGCGGGGGGGCGAGAGACCCAGTACTTC. Protein sequence: CASSLAGGRETQYF.